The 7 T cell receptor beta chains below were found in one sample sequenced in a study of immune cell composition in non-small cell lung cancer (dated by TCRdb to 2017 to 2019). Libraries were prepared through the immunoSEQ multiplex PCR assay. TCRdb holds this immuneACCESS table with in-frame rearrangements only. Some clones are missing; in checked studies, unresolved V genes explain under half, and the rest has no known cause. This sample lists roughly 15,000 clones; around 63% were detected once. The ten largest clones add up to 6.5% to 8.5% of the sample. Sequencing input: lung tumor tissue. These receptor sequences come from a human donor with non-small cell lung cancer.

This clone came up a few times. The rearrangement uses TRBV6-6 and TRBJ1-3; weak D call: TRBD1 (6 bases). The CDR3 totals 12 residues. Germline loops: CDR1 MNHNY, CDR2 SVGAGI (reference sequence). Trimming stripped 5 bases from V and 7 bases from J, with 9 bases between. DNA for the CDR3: TGTGCCAGCAGTCCTACAGGGAACACCATATATTTT. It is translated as CASSPTGNTIYF.

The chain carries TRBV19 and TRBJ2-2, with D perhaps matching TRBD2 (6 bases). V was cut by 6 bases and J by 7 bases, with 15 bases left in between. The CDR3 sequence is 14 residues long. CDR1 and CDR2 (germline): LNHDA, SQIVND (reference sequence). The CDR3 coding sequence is TGTGCCAGTAGCGATGAGGAAGCGGGCGGGGAGCTGTTTTTT. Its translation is CASSDEEAGGELFF.

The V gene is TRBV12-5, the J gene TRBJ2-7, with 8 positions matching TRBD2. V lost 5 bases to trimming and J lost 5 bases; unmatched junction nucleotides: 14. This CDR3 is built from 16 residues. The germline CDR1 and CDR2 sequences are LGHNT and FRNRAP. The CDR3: CASGPKGSGASDEQYF. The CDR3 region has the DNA TGTGCTAGTGGTCCGAAGGGTAGCGGGGCTTCGGACGAGCAGTACTTC.

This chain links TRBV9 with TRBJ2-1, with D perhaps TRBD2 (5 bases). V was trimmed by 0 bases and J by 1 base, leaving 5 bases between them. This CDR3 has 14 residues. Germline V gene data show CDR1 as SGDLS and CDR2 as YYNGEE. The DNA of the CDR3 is TGTGCCAGCAGCGTAGCGGGGTCCTACAATGAGCAGTTCTTC. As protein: CASSVAGSYNEQFF.

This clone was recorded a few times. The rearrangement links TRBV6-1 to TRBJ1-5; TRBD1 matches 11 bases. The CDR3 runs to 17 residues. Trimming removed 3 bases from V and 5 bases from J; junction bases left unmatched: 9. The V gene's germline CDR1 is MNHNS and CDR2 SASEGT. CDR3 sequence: CASSDGTGGRLDQPQHF. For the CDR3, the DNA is TGTGCCAGCAGTGACGGGACAGGGGGTCGACTGGATCAGCCCCAGCATTTT.

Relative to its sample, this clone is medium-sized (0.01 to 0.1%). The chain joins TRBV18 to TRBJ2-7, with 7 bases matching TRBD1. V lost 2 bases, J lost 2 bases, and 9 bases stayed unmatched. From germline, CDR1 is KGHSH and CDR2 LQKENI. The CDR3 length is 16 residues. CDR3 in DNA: TGTGCCAGCTCACCAGTCCGGGACAGATATCCCTACGAGCAGTACTTC. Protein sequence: CASSPVRDRYPYEQYF.

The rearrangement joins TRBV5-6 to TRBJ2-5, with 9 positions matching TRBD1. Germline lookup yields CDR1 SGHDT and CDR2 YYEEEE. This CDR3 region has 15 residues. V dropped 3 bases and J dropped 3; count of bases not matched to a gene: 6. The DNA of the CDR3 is TGTGCCAGCAGCTCCGGGACAGGGTGGGAAGAGACCCAGTACTTC. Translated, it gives CASSSGTGWEETQYF.